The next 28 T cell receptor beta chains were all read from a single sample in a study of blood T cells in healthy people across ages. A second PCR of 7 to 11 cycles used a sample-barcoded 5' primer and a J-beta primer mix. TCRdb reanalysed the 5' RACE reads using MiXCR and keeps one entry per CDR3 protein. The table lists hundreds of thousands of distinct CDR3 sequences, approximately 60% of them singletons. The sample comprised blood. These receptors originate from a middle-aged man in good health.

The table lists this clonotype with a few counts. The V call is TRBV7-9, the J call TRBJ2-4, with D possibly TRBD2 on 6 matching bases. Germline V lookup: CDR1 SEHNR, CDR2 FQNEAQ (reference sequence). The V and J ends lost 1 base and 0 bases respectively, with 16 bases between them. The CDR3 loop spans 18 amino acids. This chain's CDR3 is CASSLGDLGRGAKNIQYF. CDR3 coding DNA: TGTGCCAGCAGCTTAGGGGACTTGGGGCGAGGAGCCAAAAACATTCAGTACTTC.

CDR3 residues: CASSQAALGEQFF. CDR3 sequence (DNA): TGTGCCAGCAGCCAAGCAGCTTTGGGTGAGCAGTTCTTC. This chain uses TRBV3-1 with TRBJ2-1; D remains unclear. V lost 1 base to trimming and J lost 9 bases, with 10 bases between them. CDR1 and CDR2 (germline): LGHDT, YNNKEL (reference sequence). The CDR3 extends over 13 amino acids.

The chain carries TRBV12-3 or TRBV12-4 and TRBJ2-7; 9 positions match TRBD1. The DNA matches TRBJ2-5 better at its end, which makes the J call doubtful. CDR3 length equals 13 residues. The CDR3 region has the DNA TGTGCCAGCGGAAACAGGGGGCGGGAGACCCAGTACTTC. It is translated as CASGNRGRETQYF.

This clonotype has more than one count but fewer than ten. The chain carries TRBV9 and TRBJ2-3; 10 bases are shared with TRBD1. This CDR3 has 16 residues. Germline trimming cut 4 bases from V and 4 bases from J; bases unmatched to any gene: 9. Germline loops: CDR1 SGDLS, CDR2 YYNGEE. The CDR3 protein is CASSPRQGALADTQYF. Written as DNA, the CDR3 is TGTGCCAGCAGCCCTCGACAGGGGGCTTTGGCAGATACGCAGTATTTT.

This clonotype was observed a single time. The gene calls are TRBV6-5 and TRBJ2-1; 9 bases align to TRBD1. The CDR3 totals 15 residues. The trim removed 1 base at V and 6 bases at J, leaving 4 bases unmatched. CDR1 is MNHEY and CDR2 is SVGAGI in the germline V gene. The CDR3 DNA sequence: TGTGCCAGCAGTTACTGGGACAGGGACGGCAATGAGCAGTTCTTC. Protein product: CASSYWDRDGNEQFF.

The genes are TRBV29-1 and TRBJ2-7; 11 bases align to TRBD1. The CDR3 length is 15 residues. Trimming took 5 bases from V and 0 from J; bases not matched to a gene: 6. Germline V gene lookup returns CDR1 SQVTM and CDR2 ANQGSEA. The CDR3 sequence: CSVWTGTGGSYEQYF. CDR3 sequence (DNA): TGCAGCGTTTGGACCGGGACAGGGGGCTCCTACGAGCAGTACTTC.

In DNA, the CDR3 is TGCAGCGTGAGGGGGGTCCAGACAGATACGCAGTATTTT. It codes for CSVRGVQTDTQYF. V is TRBV29-1 and J is TRBJ2-3; either TRBD1 or TRBD2 may fit D (6 bases each). The CDR3 is 13 residues long. Germline CDR1 reads SQVTM; CDR2 reads ANQGSEA. V lost 6 bases and J lost 3, with 13 bases in between.

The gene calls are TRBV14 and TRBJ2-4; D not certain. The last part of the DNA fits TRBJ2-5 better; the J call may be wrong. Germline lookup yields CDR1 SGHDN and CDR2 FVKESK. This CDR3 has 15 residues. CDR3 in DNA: TGTGCCAGCAGCCAAGATCTCTCGATTGGGGAGACCCAGTACTTC. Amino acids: CASSQDLSIGETQYF.

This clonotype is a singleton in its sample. The CDR3 sequence is CAISEVGTVTYNEQFF. In nucleotides, the CDR3 is TGTGCCATCAGTGAGGTGGGGACAGTTACCTACAATGAGCAGTTCTTC. The chain carries TRBV10-3 and TRBJ2-1; 7 nucleotides agree with TRBD1. The CDR3 is 16 amino acids. CDR1 is ENHRY, CDR2 SYGVKD, per germline. J was trimmed by 2 bases and V by 2 bases; bases with no gene match: 6.

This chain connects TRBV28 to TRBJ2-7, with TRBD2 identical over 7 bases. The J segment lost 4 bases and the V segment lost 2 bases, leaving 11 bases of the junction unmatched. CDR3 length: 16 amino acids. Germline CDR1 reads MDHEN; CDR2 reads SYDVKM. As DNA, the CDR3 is TGTGCCAGCAGTTTAGGACCCGGGAGGTGGGGGTACGAGCAGTACTTC. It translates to CASSLGPGRWGYEQYF.

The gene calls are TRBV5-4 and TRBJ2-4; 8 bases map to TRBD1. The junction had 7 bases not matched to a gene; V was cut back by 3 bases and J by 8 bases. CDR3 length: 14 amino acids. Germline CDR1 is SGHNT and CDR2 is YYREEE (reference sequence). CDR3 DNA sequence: TGTGCCAGCAGCTGGGGGACAGGACGGGACATTCAGTACTTC. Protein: CASSWGTGRDIQYF.

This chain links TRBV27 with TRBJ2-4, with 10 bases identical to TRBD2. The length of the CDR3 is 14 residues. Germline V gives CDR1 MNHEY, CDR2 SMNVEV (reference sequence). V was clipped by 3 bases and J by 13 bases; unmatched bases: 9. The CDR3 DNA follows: TGTGCCAGCAGTTTGGTAGCGGGAGGTTTTGAGCAGTACTTC. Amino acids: CASSLVAGGFEQYF.

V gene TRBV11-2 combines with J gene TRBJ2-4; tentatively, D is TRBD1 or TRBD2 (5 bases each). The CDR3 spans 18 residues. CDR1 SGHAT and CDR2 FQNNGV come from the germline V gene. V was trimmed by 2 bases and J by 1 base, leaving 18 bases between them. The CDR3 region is CASSLPDGTWKAKNIQYF. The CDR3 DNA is TGTGCCAGCAGCTTACCCGACGGGACCTGGAAGGCCAAAAACATTCAGTACTTC. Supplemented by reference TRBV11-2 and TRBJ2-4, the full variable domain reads EAGVAQSPRYKIIEKRQSVAFWCNPISGHATLYWYQQILGQGPKLLIQFQNNGVVDDSQLPKDRFSAERLKGVDSTLKIQPAKLEDSAVYLCASSLPDGTWKAKNIQYFGAGTRLSVL.

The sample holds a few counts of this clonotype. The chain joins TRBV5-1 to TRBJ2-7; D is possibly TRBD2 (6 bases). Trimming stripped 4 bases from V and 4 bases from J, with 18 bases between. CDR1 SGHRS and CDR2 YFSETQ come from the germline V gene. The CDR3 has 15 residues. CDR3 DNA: TGCGCCAGCAGCCGGACGGGGCGGGATCGGTACGAGCAGTACTTC. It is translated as CASSRTGRDRYEQYF.

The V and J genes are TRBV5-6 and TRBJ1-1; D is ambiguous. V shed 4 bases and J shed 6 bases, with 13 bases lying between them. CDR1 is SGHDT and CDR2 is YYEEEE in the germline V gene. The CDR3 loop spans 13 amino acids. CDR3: CASSVLGSPEAFF. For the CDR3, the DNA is TGTGCCAGCAGCGTCCTAGGGAGTCCTGAAGCTTTCTTT.

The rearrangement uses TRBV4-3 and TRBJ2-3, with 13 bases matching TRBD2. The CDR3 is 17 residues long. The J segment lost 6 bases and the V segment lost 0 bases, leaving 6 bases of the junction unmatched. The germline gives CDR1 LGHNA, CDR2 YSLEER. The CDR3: CASSQDRLAGGSDTQYF. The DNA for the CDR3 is TGCGCCAGCAGCCAAGATAGACTAGCGGGAGGAAGCGATACGCAGTATTTT.

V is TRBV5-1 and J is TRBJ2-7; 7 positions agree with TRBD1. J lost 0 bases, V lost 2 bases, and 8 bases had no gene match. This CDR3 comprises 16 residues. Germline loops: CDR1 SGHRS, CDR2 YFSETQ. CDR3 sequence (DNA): TGCGCCAGCAGCTTTGGTCCGGGACAGACCTCCTACGAGCAGTACTTC. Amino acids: CASSFGPGQTSYEQYF.

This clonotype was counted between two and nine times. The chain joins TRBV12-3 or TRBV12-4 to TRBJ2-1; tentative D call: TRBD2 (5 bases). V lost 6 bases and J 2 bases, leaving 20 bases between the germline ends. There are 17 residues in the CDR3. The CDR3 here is CASSLHLRGNTYNEQFF. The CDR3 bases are TGTGCCAGCAGCCTACACCTACGAGGGAATACCTACAATGAGCAGTTCTTC.

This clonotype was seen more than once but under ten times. CDR3 residues: CSARDHGGSGANVLTF. In DNA form, the CDR3 reads TGCAGTGCTAGAGACCATGGAGGGTCTGGGGCCAACGTCCTGACTTTC. The rearrangement links TRBV20-1 to TRBJ2-6, with D perhaps matching TRBD2 (6 bases). CDR1 and CDR2 from the germline V gene are DFQATT and SNEGSKA (reference sequence). V was clipped by 0 bases and J by 1 base, with 10 bases between them. This CDR3 comprises 16 residues.

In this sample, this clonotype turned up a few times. CDR3 residues: CASSLSWGGLAVANEQFF. DNA of the CDR3: TGTGCCAGCAGCTTGTCGTGGGGGGGACTAGCGGTAGCCAATGAGCAGTTCTTC. The rearrangement uses TRBV5-5 and TRBJ2-1; 11 bases match TRBD2. V lost 1 base to trimming and J lost 6 bases; unmatched junction nucleotides: 12. Germline V lookup: CDR1 SGHKS, CDR2 YYEKEE (reference sequence). This CDR3 has 18 residues.

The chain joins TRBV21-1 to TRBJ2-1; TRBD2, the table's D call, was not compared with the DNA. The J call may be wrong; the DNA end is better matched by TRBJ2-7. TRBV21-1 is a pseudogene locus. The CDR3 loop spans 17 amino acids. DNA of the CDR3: TGTGCCAGCAGCAAGGAGGTTAGCGGATCCTCCTACAATGAGCAGTACTTC. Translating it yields CASSKEVSGSSYNEQYF.

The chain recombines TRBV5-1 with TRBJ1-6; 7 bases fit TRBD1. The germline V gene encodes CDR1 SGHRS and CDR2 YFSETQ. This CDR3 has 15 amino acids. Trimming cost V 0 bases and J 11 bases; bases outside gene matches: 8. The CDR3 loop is CASSLDGTAKTPLHF. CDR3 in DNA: TGCGCCAGCAGCTTGGATGGGACAGCAAAGACACCCCTCCACTTT.

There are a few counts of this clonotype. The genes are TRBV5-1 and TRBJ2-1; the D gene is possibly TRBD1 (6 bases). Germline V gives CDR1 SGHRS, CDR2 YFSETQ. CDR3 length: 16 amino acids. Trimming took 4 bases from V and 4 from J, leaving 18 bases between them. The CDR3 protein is CASSLNRARSYNEQFF. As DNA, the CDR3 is TGCGCCAGCAGCCTCAACAGGGCTCGGAGTTACAATGAGCAGTTCTTC.

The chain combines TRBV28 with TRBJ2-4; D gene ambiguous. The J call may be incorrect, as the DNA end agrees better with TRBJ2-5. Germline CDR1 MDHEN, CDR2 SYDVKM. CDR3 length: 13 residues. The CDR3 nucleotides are TGTGCCAGCAGATCCGTCCGCCAAGAGACCCAGTACTTC. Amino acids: CASRSVRQETQYF.

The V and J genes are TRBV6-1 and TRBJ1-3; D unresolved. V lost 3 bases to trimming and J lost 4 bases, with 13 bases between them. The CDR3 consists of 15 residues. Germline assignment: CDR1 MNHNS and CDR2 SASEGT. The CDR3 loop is CASSEAPSLGNTIYF. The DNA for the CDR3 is TGTGCCAGCAGTGAGGCTCCGTCCTTGGGAAACACCATATATTTT.

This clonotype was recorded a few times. The CDR3 protein is CASAPPGTDTQYF. In DNA, the CDR3 is TGTGCCAGCGCCCCCCCAGGCACAGATACGCAGTATTTT. The rearrangement links TRBV7-3 to TRBJ2-3; D is unresolved. This CDR3 spans 13 amino acids. The germline V and J ends were trimmed by 8 bases and 1 base, with 10 bases remaining between them. Germline lookup yields CDR1 SGHTA and CDR2 FQGTGA.

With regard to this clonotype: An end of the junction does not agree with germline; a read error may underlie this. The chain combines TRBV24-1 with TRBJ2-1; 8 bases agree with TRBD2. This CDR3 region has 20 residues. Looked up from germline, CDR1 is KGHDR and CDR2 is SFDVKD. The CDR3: CATSDPSWREDTESYKEQFF. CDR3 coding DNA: TGTGCCACCAGTGACCCCTCCTGGCGGGAGGACACCGAGTCCTACAAGGAGCAGTTCTTC.

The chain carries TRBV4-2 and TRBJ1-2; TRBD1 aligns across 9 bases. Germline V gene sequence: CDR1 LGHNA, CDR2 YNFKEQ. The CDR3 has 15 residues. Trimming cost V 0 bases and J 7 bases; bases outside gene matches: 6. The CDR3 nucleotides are TGTGCCAGCAGCCAAGAGGGGGGACAGGGATGTGGCTACACCTTC. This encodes CASSQEGGQGCGYTF.